Below, one TCR beta chain is given with its context. Its antigen is not yet known. Nothing much larger sits one base from this clone, and base qualities are not available. The sample belongs to a study of blood T cell repertoires in COVID-19 (dated by TCRdb to between 2020 and 2021). Study-level background: The collaborator samples originated in the United States, Italy and Spain and spanned the acute and convalescent phases of COVID-19. The material from the prospective study consisted of cDNA or gDNA derived from T cells, B-cell-depleted T cells, or PBMCs. The sample metadata nearly always contained a de-identified subject ID, COVID-19 status, age in years and sex. The samples were drawn from the first 160 participants of the ongoing ImmuneRACE study and from under 1,500 subjects provided by 6 global collaborators. Subjects who had been exposed to COVID-19, were actively infected with it, or had recovered from it provided the deeply sampled blood TCRbeta repertoires that made up the dataset. The repertoires were released in a freely available public database intended as a resource for research on the immune response to SARS-CoV-2. HLA class I and class II types, where available, came from metadata supplied by the sample provider rather than from assay-based typing.

Beyond this particular receptor, the publication reports: The amount of clinical and demographic metadata varied by source and participant and was provided uncurated.

TCRbeta CDR3 regions were amplified from genomic DNA by means of the immunoSEQ Assay, a bias-controlled multiplex PCR. In the authors' own workflow: The number of nucleated cells in each sample was estimated by amplification of reference gene primers within the assay. To quantify the absolute abundance of each unique TCRbeta CDR3 rearrangement, sequence reads were collapsed and filtered. For each sample, productive Simpson clonality was calculated by taking the square root of Simpson's diversity index across productive rearrangements. The immuneACCESS repertoire file appears here via TCRdb, limited to in-frame rearrangements. These files lack a portion of the clones; in checked studies, under half of the deficit traces to unresolved V genes, and the cause of the others is not known. Clonal size and the V and J genes are those of that table, whereas D and trimming came from the DNA. The sample yields around 63,000 clones; around 70% were counted once. The ten largest clones add up to about 5% of the sample.

Relative to germline, V is missing 5 bases and J is missing 3 bases, with 4 bases of the junction outside any gene match. From cysteine to phenylalanine, the CDR3 is 15 amino acids long. Only the CDR3 region is kept as DNA, spanning 45 bases read in frame from base 1. In the germline V gene, CDR1 corresponds to SGHNT and CDR2 to YENEEA. One collaborating source in Seattle enrolled patients during active infection and followed them longitudinally through the course of disease. Whole blood was collected in K2EDTA tubes by collaborating institutions according to the institutions' own protocols. For TCRbeta analysis, collaborator samples were shipped as frozen whole blood, as isolated PBMCs, or as DNA extracted from either sample type.

The sequence links TRBV11-3 to TRBJ2-1; 10 central bases correspond to TRBD1. This TCR derives from a woman in her 70s with COVID-19, enrolled during active disease. Material: peripheral blood. The bases are TGTGCCAGCAGCCCGGGACAGGGGCGCTACAATGAGCAGTTCTTC. Its translation is CASSPGQGRYNEQFF.